This is a list of T cell receptor beta chains from one sample in a study of blood T cell repertoires in COVID-19. Measured with immunoSEQ multiplex PCR; TCRdb has only the in-frame clones, and not every one. The sample has roughly 300,000 clones, about four fifths seen once. The sample consisted of peripheral blood. The receptors shown here come from a woman between 45 and 60 years old who had recovered from COVID-19. Both conserved end residues are part of each CDR3. The D gene is left open where the match is weak. Size tells how often a clone was seen (once, few, many) or the class of an expanded clone, and some rows leave it out.

>TRBV29-1|.|TRBD2|TRBJ2-3
TGCAGCGTAACGGGACTAGCGGGGGGCACAGATACGCAGTATTTT
CSVTGLAGGTDTQYF
>TRBV6-7|.|TRBD1|TRBJ2-5
TGTGCCAGCAGTCACCTTGGGTCCATTTACCGGTTGGACAGGGGGCGTCAAGAGACCCAGTACTTC
CASSHLGSIYRLDRGRQETQYF
>TRBV3-1/TRBV3-2|.|.|TRBJ2-3
TGTGCCAGCAGGACCGGGATCGACTCAGATACGCAGTATTTT
CASRTGIDSDTQYF
>TRBV12-3/TRBV12-4|.|.|TRBJ1-1
TGTGCCAGCAGCCCCGGTACTGAAGCTTTCTTT
CASSPGTEAFF
>TRBV19|.|.|TRBJ1-5
TGTGCCAGTAATCTACGGGTCAATCAGCCCCAGCATTTT
CASNLRVNQPQHF
>TRBV6-4|.|TRBD1|TRBJ2-7
TGTGCCAGCAGTGACTCAGAGAGGGACAGGCCGCTCTTC
CASSDSERDRPLF
>TRBV28|once|.|TRBJ1-1
TGTGCCAGCAGTTCCTCGGGAGGGTGGGACACTGAAGCTTTCTTT
CASSSSGGWDTEAFF
>TRBV7-9|.|TRBD2|TRBJ2-5
TGTGCCAGCAGCTTCACTAGCGGGCAAGAGACCCAGTACTTC
CASSFTSGQETQYF
>TRBV6-5|.|TRBD1|TRBJ1-2
TGTGCCAGCAGTAGGGACAGGGGAAACTATGGCTACACCTTC
CASSRDRGNYGYTF
>TRBV2|.|TRBD2|TRBJ2-5
TGTGCCAGCAGTGGGGGGGGTCAGCGGTTTGAGACCCAGTACTTC
CASSGGGQRFETQYF
>TRBV5-5|once|TRBD2|TRBJ2-3
TGTGCCAGCAGCTTTTTAGCGGGGGCCACAGATACGCAGTATTTT
CASSFLAGATDTQYF
>TRBV28|.|.|TRBJ2-5
TGTGCCAGCAGTTTAACAGCGGCCCAAGAGACCCAGTACTTC
CASSLTAAQETQYF
>TRBV28|few|TRBD1|TRBJ1-4
TGTGCCAGCAGTCAATCGGGACAGGCTAATGAAAAACTGTTTTTT
CASSQSGQANEKLFF
>TRBV18|.|TRBD1|TRBJ1-5
TGTGCCAGCTCACCGACAGGGAATCAGCCCCAGCATTTT
CASSPTGNQPQHF
>TRBV19|once|.|TRBJ2-3
TGTGCCAGTAGTTGGGGGCGGGATACGCAGTATTTT
CASSWGRDTQYF
>TRBV27|once|.|TRBJ1-6
TGTGCCAGCAGCCTACTAACAGGGTTCTTGCATTCACCCCTCCACTTT
CASSLLTGFLHSPLHF
>TRBV28|once|.|TRBJ2-7
TGTGCCAGCCGGGACTGGCGAACCTACGAGCAGTACTTC
CASRDWRTYEQYF